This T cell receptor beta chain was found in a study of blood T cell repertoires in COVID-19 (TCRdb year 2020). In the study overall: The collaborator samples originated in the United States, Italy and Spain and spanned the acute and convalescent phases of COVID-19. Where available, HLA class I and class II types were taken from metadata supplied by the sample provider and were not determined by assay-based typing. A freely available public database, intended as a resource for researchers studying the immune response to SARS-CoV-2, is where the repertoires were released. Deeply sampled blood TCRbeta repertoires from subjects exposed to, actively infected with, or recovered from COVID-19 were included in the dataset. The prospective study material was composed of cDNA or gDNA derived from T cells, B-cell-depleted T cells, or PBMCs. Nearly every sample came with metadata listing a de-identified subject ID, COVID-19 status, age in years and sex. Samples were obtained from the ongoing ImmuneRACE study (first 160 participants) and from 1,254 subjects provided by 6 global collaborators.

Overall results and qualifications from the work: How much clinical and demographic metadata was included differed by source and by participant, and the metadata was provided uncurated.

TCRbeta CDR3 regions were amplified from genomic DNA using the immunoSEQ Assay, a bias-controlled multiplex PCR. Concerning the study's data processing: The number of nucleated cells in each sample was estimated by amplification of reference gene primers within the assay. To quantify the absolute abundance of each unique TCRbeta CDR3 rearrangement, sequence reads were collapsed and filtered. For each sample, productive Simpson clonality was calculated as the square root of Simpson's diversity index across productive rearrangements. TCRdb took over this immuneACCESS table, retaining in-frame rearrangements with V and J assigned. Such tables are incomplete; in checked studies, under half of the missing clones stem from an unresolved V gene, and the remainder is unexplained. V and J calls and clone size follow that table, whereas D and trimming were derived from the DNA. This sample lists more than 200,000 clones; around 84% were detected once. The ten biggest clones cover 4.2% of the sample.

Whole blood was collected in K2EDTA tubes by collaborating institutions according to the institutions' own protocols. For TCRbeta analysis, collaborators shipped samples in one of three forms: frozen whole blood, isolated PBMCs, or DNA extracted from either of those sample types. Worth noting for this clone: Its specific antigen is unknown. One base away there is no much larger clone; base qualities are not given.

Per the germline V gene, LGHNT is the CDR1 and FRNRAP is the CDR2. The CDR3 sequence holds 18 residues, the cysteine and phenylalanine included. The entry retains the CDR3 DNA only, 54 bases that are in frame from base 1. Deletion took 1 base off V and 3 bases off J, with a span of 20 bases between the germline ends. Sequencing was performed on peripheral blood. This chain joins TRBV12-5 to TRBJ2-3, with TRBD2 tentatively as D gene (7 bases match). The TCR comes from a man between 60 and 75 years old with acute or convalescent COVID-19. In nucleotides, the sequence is TGTGCTAGTGGTTTGGAAGTTTTTAGGGGGGGCCGGACAGATACGCAGTATTTT. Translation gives CASGLEVFRGGRTDTQYF.